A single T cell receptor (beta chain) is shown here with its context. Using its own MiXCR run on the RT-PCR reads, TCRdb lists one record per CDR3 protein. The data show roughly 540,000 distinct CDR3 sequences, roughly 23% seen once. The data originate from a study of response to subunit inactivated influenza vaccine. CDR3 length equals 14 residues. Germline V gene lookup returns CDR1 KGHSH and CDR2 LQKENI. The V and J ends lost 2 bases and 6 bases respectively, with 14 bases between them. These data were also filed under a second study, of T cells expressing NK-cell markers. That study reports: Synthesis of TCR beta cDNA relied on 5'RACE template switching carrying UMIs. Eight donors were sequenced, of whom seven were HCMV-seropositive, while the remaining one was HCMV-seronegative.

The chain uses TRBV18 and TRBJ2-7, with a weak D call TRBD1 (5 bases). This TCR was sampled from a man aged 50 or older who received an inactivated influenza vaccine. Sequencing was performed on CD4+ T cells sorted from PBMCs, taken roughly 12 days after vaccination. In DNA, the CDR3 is TGTGCCAGCTCACCAGGGTCAGGGCAGAGCGAGCAGTACTTC. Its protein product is CASSPGSGQSEQYF.